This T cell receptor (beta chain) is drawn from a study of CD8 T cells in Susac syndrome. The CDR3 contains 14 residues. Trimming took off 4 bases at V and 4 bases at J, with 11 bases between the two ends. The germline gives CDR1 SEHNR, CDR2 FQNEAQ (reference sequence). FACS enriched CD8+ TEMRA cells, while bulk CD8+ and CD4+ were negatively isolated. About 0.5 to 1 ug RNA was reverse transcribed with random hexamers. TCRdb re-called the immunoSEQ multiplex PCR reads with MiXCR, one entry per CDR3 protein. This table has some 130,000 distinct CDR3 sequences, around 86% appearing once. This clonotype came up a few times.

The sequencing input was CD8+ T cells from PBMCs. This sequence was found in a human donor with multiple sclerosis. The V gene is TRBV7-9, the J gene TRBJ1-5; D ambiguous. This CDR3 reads CASSSSRQNQPQHF. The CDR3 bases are TGTGCCAGCAGCTCATCTCGTCAAAATCAGCCCCAGCATTTT.